Sequencing of this T cell receptor (beta chain) was carried out in a study of radiation and T cells in renal cell carcinoma. Study at large: Nephrectomy followed 15 Gy stereotactic body radiation by 4 weeks. The study's findings and limits: Top tumor clonotypes rose in blood 2 weeks post-radiation, then contracted.

V was shortened by 4 bases and J by 4 bases, with 20 bases between the two germline ends. CDR3 length equals 16 residues. The germline V gene has CDR1 SGHTS and CDR2 YDEGEE. As to this clone: The antigen remains undetermined.

Here immunoSEQ multiplex PCR was the method, and the copy in TCRdb shows in-frame clones only, minus some. This table holds about 130,000 clones, roughly four fifths found once. Time point in this sample: blood 2 weeks post-SBRT. Regarding treatment: 15 Gy SBRT to primary tumor, nephrectomy 4 weeks later. Blood was sampled at baseline, 2 weeks and 4 weeks after SBRT. The tumor was a clear cell renal cell carcinoma. This chain links TRBV5-8 with TRBJ2-5; the D gene is possibly TRBD2 (5 bases). Sample: blood, taken from a patient whose treatment included radiotherapy and nephrectomy. This TCR was sampled from a woman aged 60-70 years with renal cell carcinoma. DNA of the CDR3: TGTGCCAGCAGCCCCTCTGCGGGTGTTCGGGGAGAGACCCAGTACTTC. It yields the protein CASSPSAGVRGETQYF.